The next 2 T cell receptor beta chains were all read from a single sample in a study of vaccination and CD4 T cells after COVID-19. Sequenced with the Oncomine TCR Beta short-read assay was DNA taken from cultured CD4+ T cells. TCRdb fed the PCR reads into MiXCR, producing one record per CDR3 protein. The sample has roughly 12,000 distinct CDR3 sequences, roughly 66% seen once. Which antigens these TCRs recognize remains unknown. Sample treatment: roughly 10-day PBMC culture with coronavirus spike peptide pools or control peptides (ViraFEST assay). Sequencing used CD4+ T cells from blood, cultured in vitro. The receptors derive from a human donor who had recovered from COVID-19.

The V gene is TRBV20-1, the J gene TRBJ2-1; TRBD1 matches at 10 bases. The V gene's germline CDR1 is DFQATT and CDR2 SNEGSKA (reference sequence). The junction had 3 bases not matched to a gene; V was cut back by 7 bases and J by 6 bases. This CDR3 is 12 amino acids long. In DNA, the CDR3 is TGCAGTGGACAGGGGGCGGGCAATGAGCAGTTCTTC. As protein: CSGQGAGNEQFF.

The V and J genes are TRBV7-9 and TRBJ2-5; possible D gene TRBD1, 6 bases. The CDR3 sequence is 13 residues long. V was pared by 8 bases and J by 5 bases, with 15 bases between. Germline-derived CDR1 and CDR2 are SEHNR and FQNEAQ (reference sequence). The CDR3 loop is CASVMGQGETQYF. For the CDR3, the DNA is TGTGCCAGCGTAATGGGGCAGGGGGAGACCCAGTACTTC.